The sequence of this T cell receptor (beta chain) was determined in a study of OX40 agonist ivuxolimab in advanced cancers. The CDR3 consists of 15 residues. Germline loops: CDR1 MNHNS, CDR2 SASEGT. The V gene end was trimmed by 6 bases and the J gene end by 7 bases; junction bases not matched to a gene: 14. Patients were ineligible given autoimmune disease history or systemic immunosuppression. On cycle 4 day 1 and cycle 7 day 1, as well as at baseline, blood was sampled. Repertoires were generated with immunoSEQ multiplex PCR, while TCRdb's copy carries only in-frame clones and drops some. The table shows fewer than 80,000 clones, with roughly four fifths occurring only once.

Sequenced material: CD4+ or CD8+ T cells sorted from blood, taken in a trial of the OX40 agonist ivuxolimab. The genes are TRBV6-1 and TRBJ1-1; 7 positions agree with TRBD1. This TCR came from an adult with an advanced solid tumor such as melanoma, head and neck, liver or kidney cancer. In nucleotides, the CDR3 is TGTGCCAGCAGACTCATCCCTATGACAGGGAATGAAGCTTTCTTT. Translating gives CASRLIPMTGNEAFF.